The 32 T cell receptor beta chains below were found in one sample sequenced in a study of blood T cell repertoires in COVID-19. Sequencing was performed with immunoSEQ multiplex PCR; in TCRdb, only in-frame clones are kept and a portion is missing. This sample has just under 350,000 clones, with approximately 87% found just once. The source material was peripheral blood. The receptors stem from a woman aged 45-65 years with COVID-19, enrolled during active disease.

V is TRBV6-5 and J is TRBJ1-3; TRBD1 might be the D (6 bases). V gave up 6 bases and J gave up 4 bases, with 13 bases separating them. Germline CDR1 and CDR2: MNHEY and SVGAGI. This CDR3 comprises 14 residues. CDR3 region: CASRFNREGNTIYF. Written as DNA, the CDR3 is TGTGCCAGCAGATTCAACAGGGAGGGAAACACCATATATTTT.

V usage is TRBV28 and J usage is TRBJ1-6; TRBD1 is a possible D gene (6 bases). V lost 7 bases and J lost 6, with 7 bases in between. From germline, CDR1 is MDHEN and CDR2 SYDVKM. The CDR3 has 12 amino acids. The chain's CDR3 is CASKQGNSPLHF. The CDR3 DNA reads as TGTGCCAGCAAACAGGGTAATTCACCCCTCCACTTT.

The chain couples TRBV27 to TRBJ1-6, with 8 bases matching TRBD1. Germline V gene lookup returns CDR1 MNHEY and CDR2 SMNVEV (reference sequence). The CDR3 covers 15 residues. Trimming removed 5 bases from V and 10 bases from J; junction bases left unmatched: 10. The CDR3, as DNA: TGTGCCAGCAGTGTCCGGGACAGGTTAGGATCACCCCTCCACTTT. As protein: CASSVRDRLGSPLHF.

The chain joins TRBV19 to TRBJ2-5; no reliable D call. The germline V and J ends were trimmed by 4 bases and 3 bases, with 6 bases remaining between them. This CDR3 comprises 12 residues. Germline V gives CDR1 LNHDA, CDR2 SQIVND (reference sequence). The CDR3 loop reads CASSKDEETQYF. In DNA, the CDR3 is TGTGCCAGTAGTAAAGACGAAGAGACCCAGTACTTC.

This sequence joins TRBV7-9 and TRBJ1-1, with D perhaps TRBD1 (5 bases). The CDR3 sequence is 12 residues long. The germline V and J ends were trimmed by 8 bases and 7 bases, with 14 bases remaining between them. Germline-derived CDR1 and CDR2 are SEHNR and FQNEAQ (reference sequence). As DNA, the CDR3 is TGTGCCAGCGGGCTAGCGGGACTTGAAGCTTTCTTT. Translation: CASGLAGLEAFF. Using reference TRBV7-9 and TRBJ1-1 for the parts outside the CDR3, the full variable domain is DTGVSQNPRHKITKRGQNVTFRCDPISEHNRLYWYRQTLGQGPEFLTYFQNEAQLEKSRLLSDRFSAERPKGSFSTLEIQRTEQGDSAMYLCASGLAGLEAFFGQGTRLTVV.

This chain links TRBV30 with TRBJ2-2; the D is unclear. The CDR3 sequence is 10 residues long. V was shortened by 3 bases and J by 7 bases, with 3 bases between the two germline ends. CDR1 is GTSNPN, CDR2 SVGIG, per germline (reference sequence). CDR3 amino acids: CAWSHGELFF. CDR3 sequence (DNA): TGTGCCTGGAGCCACGGGGAGCTGTTTTTT. Full variable domain (outside the CDR3, taken from reference TRBV30 and TRBJ2-2): SQTIHQWPATLVQPVGSPLSLECTVEGTSNPNLYWYRQAAGRGLQLLFYSVGIGQISSEVPQNLSASRPQDRQFILSSKKLLLSDSGFYLCAWSHGELFFGEGSRLTVL.

The count of this clone is one. This chain joins TRBV5-4 and TRBJ2-1; 7 bases are shared with TRBD1. Germline assignment: CDR1 SGHNT and CDR2 YYREEE (reference sequence). V trimming: 4 bases; J trimming: 12 bases; junction bases outside the gene matches: 10. This CDR3 has 13 amino acids. In nucleotides, the CDR3 is TGTGCCAGCAGCATAGACAGGGCGCTCAGGCAGTTCTTC. Encoded protein: CASSIDRALRQFF.

V usage is TRBV15 and J usage is TRBJ2-1; 7 bases agree with TRBD2. The CDR3 covers 19 residues. The V segment lost 0 bases and the J segment 0 bases; nucleotides outside the gene matches: 11. Per germline, CDR1 LNHNV and CDR2 YYDKDF (reference sequence). CDR3 loop: CATSRDASGGFSSYNEQFF. The CDR3 coding sequence is TGTGCCACCAGCAGAGATGCTAGCGGCGGATTTAGCTCCTACAATGAGCAGTTCTTC.

The CDR3 nucleotides read TGCGCCAGCAGCTTGAGACAGGGGGCCTTGAACACTGAAGCTTTCTTT. It specifies CASSLRQGALNTEAFF. This sequence joins TRBV5-1 and TRBJ1-1; 10 bases fit TRBD1. With V trimmed by 1 base and J by 0 bases, 3 bases remained unmatched. Germline values: CDR1 SGHRS, CDR2 YFSETQ. The CDR3 contains 16 residues.

This chain joins TRBV19 and TRBJ1-1; D remains ambiguous. The CDR3 has 13 residues. Germline V CDR1 and CDR2: LNHDA, SQIVND (reference sequence). V gave up 4 bases and J gave up 1 base, with 7 bases separating them. Here the CDR3 DNA reads TGTGCCAGTAGTAGTCAATGGAACACTGAAGCTTTCTTT. Its translation: CASSSQWNTEAFF.

The chain recombines TRBV7-2 with TRBJ1-1; 12 nucleotides line up with TRBD1. The CDR3 spans 17 residues. Germline values: CDR1 SGHTA, CDR2 FQGNSA. With V trimmed by 5 bases and J by 4 bases, 11 bases remained unmatched. CDR3 in DNA: TGTGCCAGCAGCCGTAAACCGGGACAGGGGGCGAGCACTGAAGCTTTCTTT. This translates into CASSRKPGQGASTEAFF.

The chain has TRBV7-9 and TRBJ2-5, with 11 bases matching TRBD2. This CDR3 has 15 residues. From germline, CDR1 is SEHNR and CDR2 FQNEAQ (reference sequence). V was pared by 6 bases and J by 1 base, with 4 bases of the junction left unmatched. CDR3 region: CASRLGLAVQETQYF. In DNA, the CDR3 is TGTGCCAGCAGACTGGGACTAGCGGTCCAAGAGACCCAGTACTTC.

The chain has TRBV5-6 and TRBJ2-5, with a possible D match to TRBD1 (5 bases). There are 15 residues in the CDR3. V was pared by 2 bases and J by 5 bases, with 16 bases between. CDR1 and CDR2 (germline): SGHDT, YYEEEE. The CDR3 loop reads CASSLQVPVEETQYF. CDR3 sequence (DNA): TGTGCCAGCAGCTTACAGGTACCTGTTGAGGAGACCCAGTACTTC.

This clone was detected only once. The chain joins TRBV4-1 to TRBJ1-6, with 8 bases matching TRBD1. The V and J ends lost 0 bases and 8 bases, in that order; junction bases with no gene match: 6. Per the germline V gene, CDR1 is MGHRA and CDR2 is YSYEKL. This CDR3 has 16 residues. Written as DNA, the CDR3 is TGCGCCAGCAGCCAAGACAGGGGGCGCGGTGATTCACCCCTCCACTTT. Translation: CASSQDRGRGDSPLHF.

The V gene is TRBV5-1, the J gene TRBJ2-2, with TRBD1 matching over 7 bases. V lost 7 bases, J lost 7 bases, and 10 bases stayed unmatched. Germline loops: CDR1 SGHRS, CDR2 YFSETQ. This CDR3 region has 14 residues. CDR3 nucleotide sequence: TGCGCCAGCGGGCTGCCCCAGGGGGACGGGGAGCTGTTTTTT. This translates into CASGLPQGDGELFF.

The rearrangement joins TRBV11-2 to TRBJ2-5; a possible D gene is TRBD1 (6 bases). CDR1 SGHAT and CDR2 FQNNGV come from the germline V gene. The CDR3 is 14 residues long. V was clipped by 6 bases and J by 5 bases, with 16 bases between them. The CDR3 DNA reads as TGTGCCAGCAGGAAACAGGGTGACTTTGAGACCCAGTACTTC. This translates into CASRKQGDFETQYF.

The CDR3 nucleotides read TGTGCCAGCAGCTTAACTGTCTACGAGCAGTACTTC. Protein sequence: CASSLTVYEQYF. The genes are TRBV11-1 and TRBJ2-7, with D uncertain. Germline V gene sequence: CDR1 SGHAT, CDR2 FQDESV (reference sequence). V was trimmed by 2 bases and J by 3 bases, leaving 5 bases between them. The CDR3 is made up of 12 amino acids.

V gene TRBV3-1 (or the pseudogene TRBV3-2) combines with J gene TRBJ2-3, with TRBD1 matching 9 bases. The CDR3 is made up of 17 amino acids. From germline, CDR1 is LGHDT and CDR2 YNNKEL (reference sequence). Unmatched junction bases numbered 15, after V lost 2 bases and J lost 9 bases. The CDR3 DNA is TGTGCCAGCAGCCAATATACAGGGGGCGGTTTGATTGAGACGCAGTATTTT. Protein: CASSQYTGGGLIETQYF.

The chain is built from TRBV2 and TRBJ2-1; TRBD2 aligns across 8 bases. Germline CDR1 SNHLY, CDR2 FYNNEI. The CDR3 is made up of 15 amino acids. With 5 bases clipped from V and 9 bases from J, the junction kept 12 bases outside the gene matches. The CDR3 coding sequence is TGTGCCAGCAGTCTCGATCGGGGGGGGCGGAGTGAGCAGTTCTTC. As protein: CASSLDRGGRSEQFF. Together with reference TRBV2 and TRBJ2-1, the CDR3 gives the full variable domain: EPEVTQTPSHQVTQMGQEVILRCVPISNHLYFYWYRQILGQKVEFLVSFYNNEISEKSEIFDDQFSVERPDGSNFTLKIRSTKLEDSAMYFCASSLDRGGRSEQFFGPGTRLTVL.

The chain uses TRBV19 and TRBJ1-1; 9 bases match TRBD1. Per the germline V gene, CDR1 is LNHDA and CDR2 is SQIVND (reference sequence). V was clipped by 7 bases and J by 0 bases; unmatched bases: 15. The CDR3 is 18 residues long. The CDR3 sequence: CASKAGQGPQPMNTEAFF. The CDR3 DNA reads TGTGCCAGTAAGGCGGGACAGGGACCCCAACCTATGAACACTGAAGCTTTCTTT.

A single count supports this clone. This sequence joins TRBV13 and TRBJ1-1; weak D call: TRBD1 (6 bases). Germline CDR1 is PRHDT and CDR2 is FYEKMQ (reference sequence). This CDR3 has 15 amino acids. Trimming shortened V by 5 bases and J by 1 base, and 14 bases separated the two germline ends. The CDR3 DNA sequence: TGTGCCAGCAGCCCCAGGGGTAGGGGGAACACTGAAGCTTTCTTT. Residues: CASSPRGRGNTEAFF.

The V gene is TRBV27, the J gene TRBJ1-2; D uncertain. The CDR3 totals 15 residues. Germline CDR1 MNHEY, CDR2 SMNVEV (reference sequence). The V end lost 0 bases, the J end lost 3 bases, and 11 bases lay between the germline ends. CDR3 sequence reads: CASSLSTHGHYGYTF. In DNA form, the CDR3 reads TGTGCCAGCAGTTTATCAACCCATGGGCACTATGGCTACACCTTC.

The genes are TRBV5-4 and TRBJ1-1, with a possible D match to TRBD1 (6 bases). CDR1 is SGHNT and CDR2 is YYREEE in the germline V gene (reference sequence). The CDR3 contains 13 residues. Trimming removed 2 bases from V and 6 bases from J, with 11 bases in between. The CDR3 spells CASSLGQSPEAFF. The CDR3 DNA sequence: TGTGCCAGCAGCTTAGGACAGTCACCTGAAGCTTTCTTT. Full variable domain (missing parts from reference TRBV5-4 and TRBJ1-1): ETGVTQSPTHLIKTRGQQVTLRCSSQSGHNTVSWYQQALGQGPQFIFQYYREEENGRGNFPPRFSGLQFPNYSSELNVNALELDDSALYLCASSLGQSPEAFFGQGTRLTVV.

The J gene is TRBJ2-5, the V gene TRBV4-1; TRBD1 matches at 9 bases. The CDR3 runs to 14 residues. Unmatched junction bases numbered 5, after V lost 5 bases and J lost 4 bases. Germline CDR1 reads MGHRA; CDR2 reads YSYEKL. CDR3 bases: TGCGCCAGCAGCTTACGGACAGGGGCAGAGACCCAGTACTTC. Its translation is CASSLRTGAETQYF.

The rearrangement joins TRBV27 to TRBJ1-3; tentatively, D is TRBD1 (6 bases). Trimming pared 4 bases from V and 4 bases from J, leaving 8 bases between. This CDR3 has 13 residues. Germline V CDR1 and CDR2: MNHEY, SMNVEV (reference sequence). The CDR3 protein is CASSYREGNTIYF. CDR3 DNA: TGTGCCAGCAGTTACAGGGAGGGAAACACCATATATTTT.

The chain joins TRBV7-2 to TRBJ2-5; TRBD2 matches 10 bases. The CDR3 consists of 18 residues. With 1 base clipped from V and 1 base from J, the junction kept 9 bases outside the gene matches. Germline V lookup: CDR1 SGHTA, CDR2 FQGNSA. The CDR3 here is CASSLVSRPSGSQETQYF. The CDR3 bases are TGTGCCAGCAGCTTAGTAAGTCGGCCTAGCGGGAGCCAAGAGACCCAGTACTTC.

The V and J genes are TRBV6-2 or TRBV6-3 and TRBJ2-5, with D possibly matching TRBD2 (5 bases). Germline CDR1 reads MNHEY; CDR2 reads SVGEGT. The germline V and J ends were trimmed by 6 bases and 5 bases, with 19 bases remaining between them. This CDR3 contains 15 residues. CDR3 loop: CASSQTGLRRETQYF. In DNA, the CDR3 is TGTGCCAGCAGCCAGACCGGTCTTAGGAGGGAGACCCAGTACTTC.

CDR3 in amino acids: CASSQTESGYTF. The CDR3, as DNA: TGTGCCAGTAGTCAGACAGAGTCTGGCTACACCTTC. The genes are TRBV19 and TRBJ1-2; D might be TRBD1 (5 bases). The CDR3 has 12 amino acids. The V end lost 5 bases, the J end lost 7 bases, and 11 bases lay between the germline ends. Germline V CDR1 and CDR2: LNHDA, SQIVND (reference sequence).

The chain employs TRBV5-4 and TRBJ1-2; D is perhaps TRBD1 (6 bases). V was cut by 0 bases and J by 4 bases, with 13 bases left in between. The CDR3 spans 15 residues. Germline V lookup: CDR1 SGHNT, CDR2 YYREEE (reference sequence). CDR3 bases: TGTGCCAGCAGCTTGGGTGGGGGCACCGGCTATGGCTACACCTTC. Its protein is CASSLGGGTGYGYTF.

The chain recombines TRBV11-3 with TRBJ2-7, with 9 bases fitting TRBD2. Trimming took 1 base from V and 6 from J; bases not matched to a gene: 16. The CDR3 consists of 18 residues. Germline V lookup: CDR1 SGHNT, CDR2 YENEEA. The CDR3 nucleotides read TGTGCCAGCAGCTTAGTGGGCACCGGGACTAGCAAGGTCCGCGAGCAGTACTTC. Translating gives CASSLVGTGTSKVREQYF.

V and J are TRBV6-1 and TRBJ2-7; TRBD1 matches 9 bases. Germline V gene sequence: CDR1 MNHNS, CDR2 SASEGT. This CDR3 spans 13 amino acids. Trimming removed 8 bases from V and 3 bases from J; junction bases left unmatched: 5. The CDR3 region has the DNA TGTGCCAGCCTAAGGGACAGGGACTACGAGCAGTACTTC. Translating it yields CASLRDRDYEQYF.

In DNA, the CDR3 is TGTGCCAGCAGCCAAGATCACGGGAGAGGAGGGTATACGCAGTATTTT. Protein sequence: CASSQDHGRGGYTQYF. The chain combines TRBV14 with TRBJ2-3, with TRBD2 as a possible D gene (6 bases). Trimming took 0 bases from V and 7 from J, leaving 17 bases between them. Germline V gene data show CDR1 as SGHDN and CDR2 as FVKESK. This CDR3 is built from 16 residues.